This T cell receptor (beta chain) was sequenced during a study of regulatory T cells in long-lasting Graves disease. Across the whole study: For a period under 3 months, newly diagnosed Graves' patients had taken antithyroid drugs.

Libraries of TCR beta came from iRepertoire HTBI primers plus Arm-PCR of CDR3 regions. In the authors' workflow: The samples included around 62 TRBV and 14 TRBJ segments. TCRdb passed the multiplex PCR reads through MiXCR, listing each CDR3 protein once. TCRdb's processing, not the study's, gives the V and J calls here. The sample has 350,000 to 550,000 distinct CDR3 sequences, 15% seen once; the top ten hold 16%. Time point given: newly diagnosed GD, antithyroid drugs for less than 3 months. There was RNA extracted from PBMCs, and the TCR library was made from it. A peripheral blood sample, approximately 10 milliliters in volume, was drawn into EDTA tubes. V was clipped by 4 bases and J by 2 bases, with 18 bases between them. CDR1 is SGHRS, CDR2 YFSETQ, per germline. The CDR3 contains 16 residues. The same data also went into a second study, on T cells in Graves' hyperthyroidism and ophthalmopathy. That source notes: The study excluded patients with uncontrolled infection, other autoimmune disease, pregnancy or lactation.

Sequenced material: peripheral blood mononuclear cells (PBMCs), taken at new diagnosis, from a patient treated with antithyroid drugs. The source is a woman in her 30s with Graves disease. This chain connects TRBV5-1 to TRBJ1-1, with a weak D call TRBD1 (6 bases). Written as DNA, the CDR3 is TGCGCCAGCAGCCCAGAATCAACAGGGCGAAACACTGAAGCTTTCTTT. It codes for CASSPESTGRNTEAFF.